The 29 T cell receptor beta chains given below trace back to one sample, sequenced in a study of T-cell memory formation after mild COVID-19. TCRdb redid the calling of the 5' RACE reads with MiXCR, one entry per CDR3 protein. Of around 300,000 distinct CDR3 sequences listed, 10% to 15% are singletons. Source material: PBMCs or a T cell subset sorted from them (not recorded which). The receptors originated from a man aged 18 to 29 who had mild COVID-19 (a few samples of this study predate the infection). Cell type and time point are not known.

This chain joins TRBV12-3 or TRBV12-4 and TRBJ2-6, with D maybe TRBD1 (6 bases). The V and J ends lost 3 bases and 8 bases respectively, with 14 bases between them. The CDR3 spans 15 residues. CDR3 sequence: CASSFGQGSPNVLTF. The CDR3 region has the DNA TGTGCCAGCAGTTTCGGCCAGGGGTCCCCCAACGTCCTGACTTTC.

The table lists this clonotype with many counts. This chain links TRBV15 with TRBJ1-5, with D unclear. V was cut by 5 bases and J by 5 bases, with 13 bases left in between. CDR1 is LNHNV and CDR2 is YYDKDF in the germline V gene (reference sequence). The CDR3 length is 14 residues. Here the CDR3 DNA reads TGTGCCACCAGCGATACTAATACCTATCAGCCCCAGCATTTT. This gives the protein CATSDTNTYQPQHF.

J is TRBJ1-6 and V is TRBV29-1; 9 bases fit TRBD1. The ends lost 6 bases at V and 8 bases at J; junction bases unmatched: 5. The CDR3 loop spans 13 amino acids. Per germline, CDR1 SQVTM and CDR2 ANQGSEA. The CDR3 here is CSVGRDRDSPLHF. The CDR3 DNA is TGCAGCGTGGGCCGGGACAGGGATTCACCCCTCCACTTT.

This clonotype came up many times. V usage is TRBV29-1 and J usage is TRBJ2-1; D is unresolved. Per germline, CDR1 SQVTM and CDR2 ANQGSEA. V was pared by 4 bases and J by 9 bases, with 19 bases between. This CDR3 contains 14 residues. The CDR3 is CSVAPLYKNGEQFF. The CDR3 coding sequence is TGCAGCGTTGCCCCATTGTATAAAAACGGTGAGCAGTTCTTC.

This clonotype was observed at least ten times. The chain has TRBV7-3 and TRBJ2-2; D is perhaps TRBD1 or TRBD2 (6 bases each). This CDR3 spans 13 amino acids. Trimming stripped 4 bases from V and 9 bases from J, with 12 bases between. Germline V gene lookup returns CDR1 SGHTA and CDR2 FQGTGA. CDR3 nucleotides: TGTGCCAGCAGCTCGAGGGGGGCGAGGGAGCTGTTTTTT. As protein: CASSSRGARELFF.

In its sample, this clonotype was seen a few times. V and J are TRBV7-2 and TRBJ2-4, with 7 positions matching TRBD2. This CDR3 contains 19 residues. V gave up 5 bases and J gave up 1 base; unmatched junction bases: 17. Germline lookup yields CDR1 SGHTA and CDR2 FQGNSA. CDR3 coding DNA: TGTGCCAGCAGCCCCTGGGGGGGGAATACTAAAGCCGCCAAAAACATTCAGTACTTC. Residues: CASSPWGGNTKAAKNIQYF.

This rearrangement joins TRBV15 to TRBJ2-1; 9 bases agree with TRBD2. Trimming at V came to 0 bases and at J to 6 bases, leaving 15 bases not matched to a gene. The CDR3 has 19 residues. CDR1 LNHNV and CDR2 YYDKDF come from the germline V gene (reference sequence). Written as DNA, the CDR3 is TGTGCCACCAGCAGAGATCGGGTTGGGCTAGCGGGGCCTGGCAATGAGCAGTTCTTC. Translating it yields CATSRDRVGLAGPGNEQFF.

This clonotype appeared many times. The V and J genes are TRBV5-1 and TRBJ2-2; D remains unclear. Trimming took off 2 bases at V and 6 bases at J, with 8 bases between the two ends. The germline CDR1 and CDR2 sequences are SGHRS and YFSETQ. The CDR3 is 13 amino acids. CDR3 bases: TGCGCCAGCAGCTTTTCCGGCTCCGGGGAGCTGTTTTTT. Its protein is CASSFSGSGELFF.

V and J are TRBV7-9 and TRBJ2-7; 9 positions match TRBD1. The CDR3 is 15 residues long. J lost 1 base, V lost 5 bases, and 6 bases had no gene match. Germline-derived CDR1 and CDR2 are SEHNR and FQNEAQ (reference sequence). The CDR3 DNA reads TGTGCCAGCAGCGCTGGGACAGGGAGATCCTACGAGCAGTACTTC. Its protein product is CASSAGTGRSYEQYF. The full variable domain, with the rest looked up from reference TRBV7-9 and TRBJ2-7, is DTGVSQNPRHKITKRGQNVTFRCDPISEHNRLYWYRQTLGQGPEFLTYFQNEAQLEKSRLLSDRFSAERPKGSFSTLEIQRTEQGDSAMYLCASSAGTGRSYEQYFGPGTRLTVT.

There are a few counts of this clonotype. The chain is built from TRBV12-3 or TRBV12-4 and TRBJ2-1; D gene ambiguous. The CDR3 has 14 residues. Trimming cost V 6 bases and J 3 bases, with 12 bases left between them. The CDR3: CASSPQTLYNEQFF. The CDR3 DNA is TGTGCCAGCAGCCCACAGACACTCTACAATGAGCAGTTCTTC.

This clonotype was observed a few times. The rearrangement joins TRBV6-5 to TRBJ1-3, with 8 nucleotides matching TRBD1. The CDR3 extends over 16 amino acids. With 6 bases clipped from V and 0 bases from J, the junction kept 7 bases outside the gene matches. In germline, CDR1 is MNHEY, CDR2 SVGAGI. DNA of the CDR3: TGTGCCAGCAGCTTGACAGGGGTCTTCTCTGGAAACACCATATATTTT. Its protein product is CASSLTGVFSGNTIYF.

The rearrangement links TRBV7-2 to TRBJ2-3; D call uncertain. Trimming cost V 0 bases and J 6 bases, with 10 bases left between them. Germline CDR1 is SGHTA and CDR2 is FQGNSA. The CDR3 runs 14 residues. The CDR3 loop reads CASSLAFVADTQYF. CDR3 sequence (DNA): TGTGCCAGCAGCTTAGCGTTCGTCGCCGATACGCAGTATTTT.

The chain couples TRBV7-2 to TRBJ1-5; 8 bases align to TRBD1. This CDR3 spans 11 amino acids. V dropped 1 base and J dropped 13; count of bases not matched to a gene: 0. Germline lookup yields CDR1 SGHTA and CDR2 FQGNSA. This chain's CDR3 is CASSLGTGQHF. The CDR3, as DNA: TGTGCCAGCAGCTTAGGGACAGGGCAGCATTTT.

This clonotype was picked up a small number of times. The chain combines TRBV7-6 with TRBJ1-5; D is undetermined. Germline values: CDR1 SGHVS, CDR2 FNYEAQ. The length of the CDR3 is 13 residues. V gave up 1 base and J gave up 7 bases, with 8 bases separating them. The CDR3 protein is CASSLEAGQPQHF. The CDR3, as DNA: TGTGCCAGCAGCTTAGAGGCTGGGCAGCCCCAGCATTTT.

This clonotype was recorded many times. The chain carries TRBV20-1 and TRBJ2-3; TRBD2 agrees at 7 bases. The CDR3 covers 14 residues. Germline values: CDR1 DFQATT, CDR2 SNEGSKA (reference sequence). The V and J ends lost 0 bases and 1 base, in that order; junction bases with no gene match: 1. CDR3 bases: TGCAGTGCTAGAGACCGGGGGGGCACAGATACGCAGTATTTT. Its translation is CSARDRGGTDTQYF.

This clonotype occurred a few times. The CDR3 nucleotides are TGTGCCAGCAGCGTAGGTTGGAAGGGGGCTGAGGAGACCCAGTACTTC. This sequence encodes CASSVGWKGAEETQYF. This rearrangement joins TRBV9 to TRBJ2-5, with 7 bases that match TRBD1. Germline values: CDR1 SGDLS, CDR2 YYNGEE. CDR3 length equals 16 residues. Trimming at V came to 0 bases and at J to 5 bases, leaving 10 bases not matched to a gene.

This clonotype has a count of ten or more. The chain uses TRBV4-2 and TRBJ2-1, with a possible D match to TRBD1 (6 bases). V dropped 4 bases and J dropped 8 bases, with 15 bases sitting between them. The CDR3 totals 14 residues. Germline V gene lookup returns CDR1 LGHNA and CDR2 YNFKEQ. The CDR3 sequence is CASSLQDSPYEQFF. The DNA for the CDR3 is TGTGCCAGCAGCCTGCAGGACAGTCCATATGAGCAGTTCTTC.

This clonotype was detected a few times. This sequence joins TRBV4-3 and TRBJ2-3, with 7 bases that match TRBD2. CDR3 length equals 17 residues. CDR1 and CDR2 (germline): LGHNA, YSLEER. V was clipped by 1 base and J by 3 bases; unmatched bases: 10. The DNA for the CDR3 is TGCGCCAGCAGCCAAGGGCCGGTGGTCGGGGGGACAGATACGCAGTATTTT. Amino acid sequence: CASSQGPVVGGTDTQYF.

This chain uses TRBV6-5 with TRBJ2-1, with D unclear. Trimming stripped 6 bases from V and 1 base from J, with 13 bases between. Germline V gene lookup returns CDR1 MNHEY and CDR2 SVGAGI. The CDR3 has 15 amino acids. The CDR3 sequence is CASRSAFVSYNEQFF. The CDR3 DNA sequence: TGTGCCAGCAGGTCAGCGTTCGTGTCCTACAATGAGCAGTTCTTC.

The V and J genes are TRBV6-5 and TRBJ1-5; no clear D gene. From germline, CDR1 is MNHEY and CDR2 SVGAGI. The CDR3 loop spans 13 amino acids. The V end lost 8 bases, the J end lost 6 bases, and 14 bases lay between the germline ends. CDR3: CASQAFAGQPQHF. In DNA form, the CDR3 reads TGTGCCAGCCAAGCCTTTGCGGGTCAGCCCCAGCATTTT.

The gene calls are TRBV5-1 and TRBJ2-2; 8 nucleotides agree with TRBD1. J gave up 5 bases and V 7 bases, and 13 bases lay outside the gene matches. Germline values: CDR1 SGHRS, CDR2 YFSETQ. CDR3 length equals 16 residues. CDR3 bases: TGCGCCAGCCACGACCCCAACAGGGGGAGGACCGGGGAGCTGTTTTTT. As protein: CASHDPNRGRTGELFF.

The CDR3 DNA follows: TGTGCCAGCAGTTACGTTGCCGGGACAGGGTACGGCTACACCTTC. This translates into CASSYVAGTGYGYTF. V usage is TRBV6-5 and J usage is TRBJ1-2; 9 positions match TRBD1. CDR1 MNHEY and CDR2 SVGAGI come from the germline V gene. The CDR3 runs 15 residues. J was trimmed by 8 bases and V by 2 bases; bases with no gene match: 9.

This clonotype was recorded a few times. The chain links TRBV7-2 to TRBJ2-1; D might be TRBD2 (7 bases). Germline CDR1 reads SGHTA; CDR2 reads FQGNSA. The CDR3 has 12 residues. Trimming took 3 bases from V and 12 from J, leaving 12 bases between them. The CDR3 loop reads CASSFTGRGQFF. Written as DNA, the CDR3 is TGTGCCAGCAGCTTTACAGGGAGGGGGCAGTTCTTC.

This clonotype was seen repeatedly, ten times or more. The chain has TRBV4-3 and TRBJ1-1; D unclear. Trimming removed 4 bases at V and 0 bases at J, with 6 bases between. This CDR3 contains 13 residues. Germline-derived CDR1 and CDR2 are LGHNA and YSLEER. The DNA of the CDR3 is TGCGCCAGCAGCCTTCGATTGAACACTGAAGCTTTCTTT. This encodes CASSLRLNTEAFF.

V usage is TRBV29-1 and J usage is TRBJ2-7; no reliable D call. CDR1 SQVTM and CDR2 ANQGSEA come from the germline V gene. Between the trimmed V and J ends, which lost 5 bases and 0 bases, there was a span of 14 bases. The CDR3 contains 14 residues. The CDR3, as DNA: TGCAGCGTTTCTGGCATCTCCGCCTCCTACGAGCAGTACTTC. Protein: CSVSGISASYEQYF.

At least ten counts were recorded for this clonotype. CDR3 sequence reads: CASSPDRNIQYF. DNA of the CDR3: TGTGCCAGCTCCCCCGACCGAAACATTCAGTACTTC. The J gene is TRBJ2-4, the V gene TRBV2; D is undetermined. V dropped 8 bases and J dropped 6 bases, with 11 bases sitting between them. Looked up from germline, CDR1 is SNHLY and CDR2 is FYNNEI. This CDR3 region has 12 residues.

J is TRBJ1-1 and V is TRBV11-2; weak D call: TRBD1 (6 bases). Germline V gene lookup returns CDR1 SGHAT and CDR2 FQNNGV. With 2 bases removed from V and 5 bases from J, the gap between germline ends came to 12 bases. The CDR3 totals 14 residues. CDR3 in amino acids: CASSLWGRGTEAFF. CDR3 sequence (DNA): TGTGCCAGCAGCTTATGGGGGCGGGGGACTGAAGCTTTCTTT.

This clonotype was observed at least ten times. The chain links TRBV7-9 to TRBJ2-2, with D possibly being TRBD2 (5 bases). CDR1 is SEHNR and CDR2 is FQNEAQ in the germline V gene (reference sequence). V was trimmed by 2 bases and J by 6 bases, leaving 16 bases between them. The CDR3 runs 16 residues. In nucleotides, the CDR3 is TGTGCCAGCAGCTTATTTGGCCTAAGAGGGTCCGGGGAGCTGTTTTTT. This sequence encodes CASSLFGLRGSGELFF.

The J gene is TRBJ2-3, the V gene TRBV7-2, with 12 positions matching TRBD2. The trim removed 6 bases at V and 8 bases at J, leaving 9 bases unmatched. The CDR3 extends over 15 amino acids. CDR1 and CDR2 from the germline V gene are SGHTA and FQGNSA. CDR3 in DNA: TGTGCCAGCAGTATTCTAGCGGGGGGGCGGAGTACGCAGTATTTT. It encodes CASSILAGGRSTQYF.